The subject of this entry is one TCR beta chain. Its antigen is still unknown. A much larger clone differs from this one at a single base, so this may be a read error. The CDR3 has 15 amino acids. Germline V lookup: CDR1 MNHEY, CDR2 SVGAGI. PCR was performed a second time for roughly 6 to 12 cycles using a sample-barcoded 5' primer and a J-beta primer mix. Every cDNA was tagged by a template-switch adaptor with 12 random nucleotides. TCRdb re-called the 5' RACE reads with MiXCR, one entry per CDR3 protein. The repertoire holds some 790,000 distinct CDR3 sequences, with around 30% as singletons. The entry originates in a study of blood T cells in healthy people across ages. Broader study findings: Donor CMV status was unknown, possibly confounding expanded clonotype changes.

Donors were healthy Caucasian individuals from Russia aged roughly 6 to 90. Each donor supplied roughly 9 milliliters of peripheral blood. The origin of this receptor is a woman of 80 years or more in good health. The sequenced sample consisted of blood. This chain uses TRBV6-5 with TRBJ1-5; a possible D gene is TRBD1 (6 bases). The CDR3 reads CTSRAGQHSNQPQHF. The CDR3 DNA follows: TGTACCAGCAGAGCCGGACAGCATAGCAATCAGCCCCAGCATTTT.